The 27 T cell receptor beta chains listed next were all sequenced from one sample in a study of cytomegalovirus exposure and HLA in healthy donors. It was with 60 Vbeta and 13 Jbeta primers that the PCR ran. Measured with immunoSEQ multiplex PCR; TCRdb has only the in-frame clones, and not every one. The table has about 150,000 clones, about 80% seen once. The specimen sequenced was PBMCs. All receptors come from a man in his thirties or forties in good health and CMV-seropositive.

CDR3 bases: TGTGCCACCGCCGTGCGGGGCACAGATACGCAGTATTTT. It translates to CATAVRGTDTQYF. The chain carries TRBV25-1 and TRBJ2-3; weak D call: TRBD2 (5 bases). The CDR3 spans 13 residues. Trimming took 10 bases from V and 1 from J, leaving 12 bases between them. The germline CDR1 and CDR2 sequences are MGHDK and SYGVNS.

The rearrangement uses TRBV4-1 and TRBJ2-7, with 7 bases aligning to TRBD1. The germline CDR1 and CDR2 sequences are MGHRA and YSYEKL. V gave up 5 bases and J gave up 5 bases; unmatched junction bases: 12. CDR3 length equals 15 residues. CDR3 nucleotides: TGCGCCAGCAGCTCTCAAATCCAGGGGGACCACGAGCAGTACTTC. Protein product: CASSSQIQGDHEQYF.

This clone was observed a few times. The CDR3 loop is CASSAETDSYGYTF. CDR3 bases: TGTGCCAGCAGCGCAGAGACAGACTCCTATGGCTACACCTTC. This chain joins TRBV7-8 and TRBJ1-2; maybe TRBD1 (5 bases). The CDR3 is 14 amino acids. V was cut by 5 bases and J by 4 bases, with 14 bases left in between. Germline lookup yields CDR1 SGHVS and CDR2 FQNEAQ.

This chain uses TRBV7-2 with TRBJ1-2; TRBD1 might be the D (6 bases). CDR1 and CDR2 from the germline V gene are SGHTA and FQGNSA. V lost 3 bases and J lost 7, with 21 bases in between. CDR3 length equals 16 residues. Written as DNA, the CDR3 is TGTGCCAGCAGCTTGGGGGGGGGCACCAGTTATGGTGGCTACACCTTC. Protein product: CASSLGGGTSYGGYTF.

The chain recombines TRBV5-1 with TRBJ2-1; D perhaps matches TRBD2 (5 bases). The germline V gene encodes CDR1 SGHRS and CDR2 YFSETQ. The CDR3 contains 16 residues. Trimming left V 0 bases short and J 5 bases short, with 15 bases between. The CDR3 spells CASSLARGDRNNEQFF. The CDR3 nucleotides read TGCGCCAGCAGCTTGGCCCGGGGAGATCGTAACAATGAGCAGTTCTTC.

The rearrangement joins TRBV6-1 to TRBJ1-5, with 8 positions matching TRBD1. Germline V lookup: CDR1 MNHNS, CDR2 SASEGT. Germline trimming cut 7 bases from V and 5 bases from J; bases unmatched to any gene: 10. The length of the CDR3 is 15 residues. CDR3 in amino acids: CASNRDRRIDQPQHF. DNA for the CDR3: TGTGCCAGCAATCGGGACAGGAGAATTGATCAGCCCCAGCATTTT.

This rearrangement joins TRBV7-2 to TRBJ2-1; D is ambiguous. This CDR3 comprises 14 residues. The germline V gene has CDR1 SGHTA and CDR2 FQGNSA. The V and J ends lost 3 bases and 6 bases respectively, with 12 bases between them. In DNA form, the CDR3 reads TGTGCCAGCAGCTTGACGGGTCGGATCAATGAGCAGTTCTTC. This sequence encodes CASSLTGRINEQFF.

The chain joins TRBV6-6 to TRBJ1-5; D ambiguous. Trimming took 8 bases from V and 5 from J, leaving 19 bases between them. This CDR3 contains 15 residues. Germline CDR1 is MNHNY and CDR2 is SVGAGI (reference sequence). The chain's CDR3 is CASYEDTRWYQPQHF. The DNA of the CDR3 is TGTGCCAGCTATGAAGACACTCGTTGGTATCAGCCCCAGCATTTT.

This clone was seen more than once but under ten times. The chain links TRBV4-1 to TRBJ2-7; 10 bases line up with TRBD2. The V and J ends lost 4 bases and 0 bases, in that order; junction bases with no gene match: 9. The germline V gene encodes CDR1 MGHRA and CDR2 YSYEKL. The CDR3 contains 17 residues. CDR3 loop: CASSPRVEREGSYEQYF. CDR3 nucleotides: TGCGCCAGCAGCCCTCGCGTGGAGCGGGAGGGCTCCTACGAGCAGTACTTC.

The rearrangement joins TRBV19 to TRBJ1-1, with TRBD1 identical over 7 bases. Unmatched junction bases numbered 8, after V lost 1 base and J lost 3 bases. CDR1 LNHDA and CDR2 SQIVND come from the germline V gene (reference sequence). The CDR3 has 16 residues. As DNA, the CDR3 is TGTGCCAGTAGTATAGGTGGGACAGTGAGGGACACTGAAGCTTTCTTT. It specifies CASSIGGTVRDTEAFF.

Only a few counts were recorded for this clone. The V gene is TRBV27, the J gene TRBJ1-1, with D possibly matching TRBD1 (6 bases). This CDR3 comprises 14 residues. V was cut by 3 bases and J by 0 bases, with 8 bases left in between. Germline V gene data show CDR1 as MNHEY and CDR2 as SMNVEV (reference sequence). CDR3 DNA sequence: TGTGCCAGCAGTTTGGACAGCTTGAACACTGAAGCTTTCTTT. This sequence encodes CASSLDSLNTEAFF.

The genes are TRBV5-6 and TRBJ2-6; D remains unclear. The ends were cut back, 0 bases at V and 1 base at J, with 5 bases in the middle. The CDR3 loop spans 15 amino acids. Germline CDR1 and CDR2: SGHDT and YYEEEE. The CDR3 bases are TGTGCCAGCAGCTTGGCCGTGTCTGGGGCCAACGTCCTGACTTTC. Translated, it gives CASSLAVSGANVLTF.

The CDR3 here is CASRGTVLEDNEQFF. DNA for the CDR3: TGCGCCAGCAGAGGTACCGTACTAGAAGACAATGAGCAGTTCTTC. The chain uses TRBV5-1 and TRBJ2-1; TRBD2 might be the D (5 bases). V lost 5 bases and J lost 5, with 17 bases in between. Germline CDR1 SGHRS, CDR2 YFSETQ. This CDR3 has 15 amino acids.

The V call is TRBV29-1, the J call TRBJ2-4, with a tentative D call TRBD1 (6 bases). V gave up 7 bases and J gave up 2 bases, with 12 bases separating them. Germline lookup yields CDR1 SQVTM and CDR2 ANQGSEA. CDR3 length: 13 residues. The DNA of the CDR3 is TGCAGCGCACAGGGTGGGTCCAAAAACATTCAGTACTTC. It is translated as CSAQGGSKNIQYF.

This chain connects TRBV10-3 to TRBJ1-5; a possible D gene is TRBD1 (6 bases). The V gene lost 6 bases and the J gene lost 4 bases, with 16 bases spanning the gap. The CDR3 spans 15 residues. Looked up from germline, CDR1 is ENHRY and CDR2 is SYGVKD. CDR3 protein: CAISAGQGSNQPQHF. The CDR3 DNA sequence: TGTGCCATCAGCGCCGGGCAGGGGTCGAATCAGCCCCAGCATTTT.

V usage is TRBV19 and J usage is TRBJ2-1; possibly TRBD2 for D (5 bases). CDR1 and CDR2 (germline): LNHDA, SQIVND (reference sequence). CDR3 length equals 16 residues. The V end lost 5 bases, the J end lost 5 bases, and 19 bases lay between the germline ends. CDR3 sequence (DNA): TGTGCCAGTAGTTTACAAAGACTACTAGGACACAATGAGCAGTTCTTC. This sequence encodes CASSLQRLLGHNEQFF. Full variable domain (rest looked up from reference TRBV19 and TRBJ2-1): DGGITQSPKYLFRKEGQNVTLSCEQNLNHDAMYWYRQDPGQGLRLIYYSQIVNDFQKGDIAEGYSVSREKKESFPLTVTSAQKNPTAFYLCASSLQRLLGHNEQFFGPGTRLTVL.

About this clone: At one end, the junction sequence differs from germline, possibly due to a read error. This chain uses TRBV6-6 with TRBJ1-2, with 8 bases identical to TRBD1. The CDR3 loop spans 14 amino acids. The germline V gene has CDR1 MNHNY and CDR2 SVGAGI (reference sequence). CDR3 coding DNA: TGTGCCTGCAGAGTCGGGACAGGCGGCTATGGCTACACCTTC. Residues: CACRVGTGGYGYTF.

V gene TRBV2 combines with J gene TRBJ2-2; a weak D match, TRBD1 (6 bases). The CDR3 spans 14 residues. Trimming shortened V by 6 bases and J by 0 bases, and 8 bases separated the two germline ends. In germline, CDR1 is SNHLY, CDR2 FYNNEI. Written as DNA, the CDR3 is TGTGCCAGCAGCGACAGGACGAACACCGGGGAGCTGTTTTTT. Translating gives CASSDRTNTGELFF. Based on the CDR3 plus reference TRBV2 and TRBJ2-2, the full variable domain is EPEVTQTPSHQVTQMGQEVILRCVPISNHLYFYWYRQILGQKVEFLVSFYNNEISEKSEIFDDQFSVERPDGSNFTLKIRSTKLEDSAMYFCASSDRTNTGELFFGEGSRLTVL.

This chain uses TRBV13 with TRBJ2-7, with 10 nucleotides matching TRBD2. V was clipped by 6 bases and J by 5 bases; unmatched bases: 7. CDR1 and CDR2 (germline): PRHDT, FYEKMQ (reference sequence). This CDR3 is 14 amino acids long. The CDR3 reads CASRKAGGSHEQYF. CDR3 DNA sequence: TGTGCCAGCAGAAAAGCGGGAGGGTCACACGAGCAGTACTTC.

The J gene is TRBJ1-1, the V gene TRBV28, with a weak D call TRBD1 (5 bases). Trimming stripped 7 bases from V and 8 bases from J, with 17 bases between. Germline CDR1 is MDHEN and CDR2 is SYDVKM. The CDR3 is made up of 13 amino acids. CDR3 in DNA: TGTGCCAGCAAAGTCAGGGCCTTCCCCGAAGCTTTCTTT. It codes for CASKVRAFPEAFF.

J is TRBJ2-5 and V is TRBV29-1; 7 nucleotides match TRBD1. V trimming: 8 bases; J trimming: 4 bases; junction bases outside the gene matches: 10. Germline CDR1 and CDR2: SQVTM and ANQGSEA. This CDR3 is built from 13 residues. CDR3 loop: CSLKEGASETQYF. Written as DNA, the CDR3 is TGCAGCCTGAAAGAGGGGGCCTCAGAGACCCAGTACTTC.

The chain links TRBV10-3 to TRBJ1-5, with D hard to call. The germline V and J ends were trimmed by 0 bases and 1 base, with 4 bases remaining between them. Germline CDR1 reads ENHRY; CDR2 reads SYGVKD. The CDR3 is 14 amino acids. CDR3 amino acids: CAISESGSNQPQHF. The CDR3, as DNA: TGTGCCATCAGTGAGTCTGGCAGCAATCAGCCCCAGCATTTT.

The CDR3 loop reads CASSPDPSRGSVNEQFF. CDR3 nucleotide sequence: TGTGCCAGCAGCCCCGACCCTTCGCGGGGGTCTGTCAATGAGCAGTTCTTC. The chain is built from TRBV9 and TRBJ2-1; 7 nucleotides align to TRBD2. CDR1 SGDLS and CDR2 YYNGEE come from the germline V gene. V trimming: 4 bases; J trimming: 6 bases; junction bases outside the gene matches: 16. The CDR3 spans 17 residues.

CDR3 amino acids: CASSPGTGGILYNTEAFF. CDR3 DNA: TGTGCCAGCAGCCCCGGGACAGGGGGGATTCTTTATAACACTGAAGCTTTCTTT. The rearrangement links TRBV5-6 to TRBJ1-1; TRBD1 agrees at 11 bases. The germline V gene encodes CDR1 SGHDT and CDR2 YYEEEE. The ends lost 4 bases at V and 2 bases at J; junction bases unmatched: 13. This CDR3 is built from 18 residues.

The V gene is TRBV28, the J gene TRBJ1-2, with 8 positions matching TRBD1. There are 15 residues in the CDR3. The V segment lost 6 bases and the J segment 7 bases; nucleotides outside the gene matches: 13. Germline V lookup: CDR1 MDHEN, CDR2 SYDVKM. The CDR3 sequence is CASRGGQGKGSGYTF. CDR3 in DNA: TGTGCCAGCAGGGGTGGACAGGGAAAAGGTTCTGGCTACACCTTC.

The rearrangement joins TRBV2 to TRBJ2-7, with 8 bases matching TRBD2. CDR1 SNHLY and CDR2 FYNNEI come from the germline V gene. CDR3 length: 15 amino acids. V lost 6 bases and J lost 3; bases outside the gene matches: 10. This CDR3 reads CASSVIIAGRYEQYF. CDR3 nucleotides: TGTGCCAGCAGCGTGATAATAGCGGGACGCTACGAGCAGTACTTC.

This clone was picked up one time. This chain links TRBV15 with TRBJ2-7, with TRBD2 identical over 9 bases. The V and J ends lost 5 bases and 6 bases, in that order; junction bases with no gene match: 14. The CDR3 spans 16 residues. Germline loops: CDR1 LNHNV, CDR2 YYDKDF (reference sequence). The CDR3 region is CATSYTSPGLAGEQYF. The CDR3 DNA reads TGTGCCACCAGCTACACCAGTCCGGGACTAGCAGGCGAGCAGTACTTC.